Sequencing of this T cell receptor (beta chain) was carried out in a study of T cell responses to AZD1222 COVID-19 vaccine. Concerning this clone itself: Its specificity is unknown.

Findings and limits, study-wide: Increased Spike-specific TCR breadth and depth were observed after two AZD1222 doses. Donor demographics were predominantly white British with a female majority; clonal diversity may be underestimated.

V trimming: 5 bases; J trimming: 5 bases; junction bases outside the gene matches: 3. The CDR3 has 13 amino acids. Germline lookup yields CDR1 MNHEY and CDR2 SMNVEV (reference sequence). Generated by immunoSEQ multiplex PCR, the TCRdb table keeps only in-frame clones and is missing some. The sample records fewer than 110,000 clones, around 90% being singletons. V usage is TRBV27 and J usage is TRBJ2-5; 9 bases align to TRBD2. The starting material was peripheral blood, obtained on day 0 of AZD1222 vaccination. The TCR originated in an adult in good health. CDR3 in DNA: TGTGCCAGCAGTAGGGCGGGAGGGGAGACCCAGTACTTC. This sequence encodes CASSRAGGETQYF.